This T cell receptor beta chain appears in the sequencing data of a study of regulatory T cells in long-lasting Graves disease. Turning to the study itself: By definition, persistent Graves' disease involved antithyroid drugs for over 5 years alongside positive TSH receptor antibodies. The study's findings and limits: Persistent disease showed a preference for TRBV28, TRBJ1-2 and TRBJ2-5.

Relying on iRepertoire HTBI primers and Arm-PCR of CDR3 regions, the team built TCR beta libraries. TCRdb processed the multiplex PCR reads anew with MiXCR; each CDR3 protein has one entry. Among some 340,000 distinct CDR3 sequences listed, roughly 23% were seen once. This clonotype was observed a handful of times. The antigen remains unidentified. Time point indicated: persistent/refractory GD, antithyroid drugs over 5 years with positive TRAb. PBMC RNA was the source of the TCR library. It was by American Thyroid Association guidelines that Graves' disease was diagnosed. Patients hailed from an endocrinology department in Xi'an, China. Germline-derived CDR1 and CDR2 are MDHEN and SYDVKM. Losses at the gene ends were 3 bases for V and 8 bases for J; bases not matched to a gene: 5. This CDR3 has 14 amino acids.

The sequence came from a middle-aged woman with Graves disease. The material was peripheral blood mononuclear cells (PBMCs), obtained when the disease was refractory, from a patient treated with antithyroid drugs. The rearrangement uses TRBV28 and TRBJ2-1; 9 positions agree with TRBD2. The CDR3, as DNA: TGTGCCAGCAGTTTTGGCGGGAGGGCCGATGAGCAGTTCTTC. This codes for CASSFGGRADEQFF. The entire variable domain, with the rest obtained from reference TRBV28 and TRBJ2-1, is as follows: DVKVTQSSRYLVKRTGEKVFLECVQDMDHENMFWYRQDPGLGLRLIYFSYDVKMKEKGDIPEGYSVSREKKERFSLILESASTNQTSMYLCASSFGGRADEQFFGPGTRLTVL.